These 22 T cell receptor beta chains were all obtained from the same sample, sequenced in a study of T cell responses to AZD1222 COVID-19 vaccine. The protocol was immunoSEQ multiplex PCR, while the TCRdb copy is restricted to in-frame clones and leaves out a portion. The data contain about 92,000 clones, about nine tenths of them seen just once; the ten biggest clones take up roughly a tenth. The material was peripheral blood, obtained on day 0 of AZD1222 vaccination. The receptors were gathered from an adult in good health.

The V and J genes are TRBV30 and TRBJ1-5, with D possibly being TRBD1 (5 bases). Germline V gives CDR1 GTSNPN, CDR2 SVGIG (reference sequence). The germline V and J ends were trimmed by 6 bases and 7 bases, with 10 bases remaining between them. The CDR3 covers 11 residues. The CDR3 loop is CACGRDQPQHF. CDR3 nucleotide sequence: TGTGCCTGCGGTAGGGACCAGCCCCAGCATTTT. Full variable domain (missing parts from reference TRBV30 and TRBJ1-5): SQTIHQWPATLVQPVGSPLSLECTVEGTSNPNLYWYRQAAGRGLQLLFYSVGIGQISSEVPQNLSASRPQDRQFILSSKKLLLSDSGFYLCACGRDQPQHFGDGTRLSIL.

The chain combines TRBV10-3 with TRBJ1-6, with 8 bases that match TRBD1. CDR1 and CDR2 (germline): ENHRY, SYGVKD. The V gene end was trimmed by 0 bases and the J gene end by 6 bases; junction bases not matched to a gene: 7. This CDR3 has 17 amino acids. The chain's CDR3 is CAISESLGQGTNSPLHF. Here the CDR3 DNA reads TGTGCCATCAGTGAGTCCCTAGGACAGGGAACTAATTCACCCCTCCACTTT.

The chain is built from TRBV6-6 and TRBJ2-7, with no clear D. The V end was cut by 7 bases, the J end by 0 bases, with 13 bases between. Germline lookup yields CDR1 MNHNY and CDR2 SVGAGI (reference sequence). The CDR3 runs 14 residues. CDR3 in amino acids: CASTSPGPSYEQYF. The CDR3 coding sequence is TGTGCCAGCACTTCCCCGGGCCCCTCCTACGAGCAGTACTTC.

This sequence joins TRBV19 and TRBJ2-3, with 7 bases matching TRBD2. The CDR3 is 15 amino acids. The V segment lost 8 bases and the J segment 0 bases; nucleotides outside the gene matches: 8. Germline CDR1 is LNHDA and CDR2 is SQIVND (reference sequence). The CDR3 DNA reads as TGTGCCAGTGGGATCGGGGGGTCTAGCACAGATACGCAGTATTTT. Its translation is CASGIGGSSTDTQYF.

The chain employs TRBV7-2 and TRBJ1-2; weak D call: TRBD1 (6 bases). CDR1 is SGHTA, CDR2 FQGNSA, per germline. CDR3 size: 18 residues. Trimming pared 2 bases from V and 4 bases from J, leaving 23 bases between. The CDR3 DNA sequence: TGTGCCAGCAGCTTAAAAACAGGGACGGTAGGCCTGGGCTATGGCTACACCTTC. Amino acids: CASSLKTGTVGLGYGYTF. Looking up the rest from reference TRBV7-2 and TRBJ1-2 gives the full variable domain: GAGVSQSPSNKVTEKGKDVELRCDPISGHTALYWYRQSLGQGLEFLIYFQGNSAPDKSGLPSDRFSAERTGGSVSTLTIQRTQQEDSAVYLCASSLKTGTVGLGYGYTFGSGTRLTVV.

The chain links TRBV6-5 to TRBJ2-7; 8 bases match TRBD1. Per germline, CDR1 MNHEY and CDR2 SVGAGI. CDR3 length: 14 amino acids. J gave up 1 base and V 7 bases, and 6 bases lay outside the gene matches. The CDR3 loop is CASKGQGSSYEQYF. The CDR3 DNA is TGTGCCAGCAAAGGACAGGGTTCATCCTACGAGCAGTACTTC.

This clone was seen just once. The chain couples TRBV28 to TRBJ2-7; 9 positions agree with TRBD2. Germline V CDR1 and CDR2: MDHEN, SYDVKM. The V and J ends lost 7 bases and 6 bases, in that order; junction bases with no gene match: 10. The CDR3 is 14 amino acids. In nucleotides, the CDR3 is TGTGCCAGCATCAGTTCACTAGCGGGCTCCGAGCAGTACTTC. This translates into CASISSLAGSEQYF. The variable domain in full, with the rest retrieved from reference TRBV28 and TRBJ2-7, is DVKVTQSSRYLVKRTGEKVFLECVQDMDHENMFWYRQDPGLGLRLIYFSYDVKMKEKGDIPEGYSVSREKKERFSLILESASTNQTSMYLCASISSLAGSEQYFGPGTRLTVT.

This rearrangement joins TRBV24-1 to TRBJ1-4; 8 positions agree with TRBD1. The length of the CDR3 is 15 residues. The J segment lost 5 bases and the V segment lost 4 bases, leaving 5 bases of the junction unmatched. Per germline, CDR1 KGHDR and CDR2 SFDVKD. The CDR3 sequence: CATSDGGQGNEKLFF. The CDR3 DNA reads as TGTGCCACCAGTGACGGCGGACAGGGAAATGAAAAACTGTTTTTT.

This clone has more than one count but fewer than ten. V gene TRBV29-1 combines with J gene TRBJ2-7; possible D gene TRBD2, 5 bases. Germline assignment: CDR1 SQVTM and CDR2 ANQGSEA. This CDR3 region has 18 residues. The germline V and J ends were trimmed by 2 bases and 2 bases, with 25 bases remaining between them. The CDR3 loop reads CSVEIHQALGGSPYEQYF. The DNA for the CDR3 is TGCAGCGTTGAAATTCATCAGGCCCTGGGCGGGTCCCCCTACGAGCAGTACTTC.

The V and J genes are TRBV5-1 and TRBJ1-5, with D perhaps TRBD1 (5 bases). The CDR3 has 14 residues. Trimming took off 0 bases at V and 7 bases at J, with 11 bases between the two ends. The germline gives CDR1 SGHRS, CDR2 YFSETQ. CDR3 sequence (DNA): TGCGCCAGCAGCTTGGTCGAAGGGGACCAGCCCCAGCATTTT. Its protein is CASSLVEGDQPQHF.

CDR3 coding DNA: TGTGCCAGCAGCTTAGATCCGGTTCAGGGGATGGCATCTGGAAACACCATATATTTT. Translating it yields CASSLDPVQGMASGNTIYF. The rearrangement joins TRBV11-2 to TRBJ1-3, with TRBD1 as a possible D gene (6 bases). The germline V and J ends were trimmed by 0 bases and 1 base, with 19 bases remaining between them. The germline V gene has CDR1 SGHAT and CDR2 FQNNGV. The length of the CDR3 is 19 residues.

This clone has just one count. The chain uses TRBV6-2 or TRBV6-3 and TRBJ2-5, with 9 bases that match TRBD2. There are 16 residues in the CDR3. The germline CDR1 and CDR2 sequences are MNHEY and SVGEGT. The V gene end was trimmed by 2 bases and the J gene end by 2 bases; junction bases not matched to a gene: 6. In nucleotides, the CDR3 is TGTGCCAGCAGTTACGGGAGCGGGAGGATACAAGAGACCCAGTACTTC. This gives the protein CASSYGSGRIQETQYF.

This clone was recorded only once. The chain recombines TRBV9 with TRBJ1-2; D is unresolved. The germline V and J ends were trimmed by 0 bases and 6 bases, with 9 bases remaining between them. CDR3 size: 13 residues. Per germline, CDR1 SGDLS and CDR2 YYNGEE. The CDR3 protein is CASSVVGKDGYTF. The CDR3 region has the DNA TGTGCCAGCAGCGTAGTAGGGAAAGATGGCTACACCTTC.

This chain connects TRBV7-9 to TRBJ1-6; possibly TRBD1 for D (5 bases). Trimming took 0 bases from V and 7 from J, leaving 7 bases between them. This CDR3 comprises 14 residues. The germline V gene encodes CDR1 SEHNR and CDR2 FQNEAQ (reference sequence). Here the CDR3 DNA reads TGTGCCAGCAGCTTAGCCGGGGCGAATTCACCCCTCCACTTT. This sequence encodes CASSLAGANSPLHF.

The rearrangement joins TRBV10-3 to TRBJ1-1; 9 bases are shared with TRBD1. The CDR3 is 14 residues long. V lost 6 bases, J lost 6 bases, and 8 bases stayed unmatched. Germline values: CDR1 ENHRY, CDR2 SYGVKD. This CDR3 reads CAISTGGLVAEAFF. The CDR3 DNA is TGTGCCATCAGCACAGGGGGCTTGGTAGCTGAAGCTTTCTTT.

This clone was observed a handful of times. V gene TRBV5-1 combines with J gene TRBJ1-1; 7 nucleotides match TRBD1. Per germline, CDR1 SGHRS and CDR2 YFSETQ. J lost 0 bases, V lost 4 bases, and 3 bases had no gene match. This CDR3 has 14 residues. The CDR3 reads CASSPGQMNTEAFF. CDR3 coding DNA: TGCGCCAGCAGCCCGGGACAGATGAACACTGAAGCTTTCTTT.

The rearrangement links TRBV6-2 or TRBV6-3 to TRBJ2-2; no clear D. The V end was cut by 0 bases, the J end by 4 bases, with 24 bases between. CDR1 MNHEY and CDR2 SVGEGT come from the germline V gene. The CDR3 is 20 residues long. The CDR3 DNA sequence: TGTGCCAGCAGTTACTCGACCCCACGAGGAAACCGGGCCGGCACCGGGGAGCTGTTTTTT. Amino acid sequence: CASSYSTPRGNRAGTGELFF.

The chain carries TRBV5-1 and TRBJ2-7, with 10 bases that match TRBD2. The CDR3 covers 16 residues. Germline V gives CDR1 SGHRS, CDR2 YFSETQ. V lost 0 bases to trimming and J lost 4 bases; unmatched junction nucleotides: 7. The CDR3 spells CASSLGPAGGRYEQYF. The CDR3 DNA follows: TGCGCCAGCAGCTTGGGTCCAGCGGGGGGGCGGTACGAGCAGTACTTC.

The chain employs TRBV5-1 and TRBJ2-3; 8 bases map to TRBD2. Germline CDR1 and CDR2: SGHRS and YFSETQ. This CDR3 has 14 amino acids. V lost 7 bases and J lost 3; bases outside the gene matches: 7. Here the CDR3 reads CASALGGVTDTQYF. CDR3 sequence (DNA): TGCGCCAGCGCACTCGGGGGGGTGACAGATACGCAGTATTTT.

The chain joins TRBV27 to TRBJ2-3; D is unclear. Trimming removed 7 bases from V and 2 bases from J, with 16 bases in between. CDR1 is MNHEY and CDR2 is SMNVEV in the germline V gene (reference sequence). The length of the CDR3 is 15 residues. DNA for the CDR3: TGTGCCAGCACCCTGGCAGCACAAACCACAGATACGCAGTATTTT. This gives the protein CASTLAAQTTDTQYF.

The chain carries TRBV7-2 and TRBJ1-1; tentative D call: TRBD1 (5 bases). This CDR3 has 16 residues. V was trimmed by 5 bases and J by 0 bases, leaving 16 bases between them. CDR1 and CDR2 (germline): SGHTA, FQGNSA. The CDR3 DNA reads TGTGCCAGCAGCCCCCGAGGGACCGGAATGAACACTGAAGCTTTCTTT. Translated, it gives CASSPRGTGMNTEAFF.

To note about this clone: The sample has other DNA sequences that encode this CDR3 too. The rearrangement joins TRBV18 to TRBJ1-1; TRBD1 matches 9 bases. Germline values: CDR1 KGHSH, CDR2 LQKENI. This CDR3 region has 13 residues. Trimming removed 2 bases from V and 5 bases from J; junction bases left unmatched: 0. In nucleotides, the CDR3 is TGTGCCAGCTCACCAGACAGGGGGACTGAAGCTTTCTTT. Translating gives CASSPDRGTEAFF. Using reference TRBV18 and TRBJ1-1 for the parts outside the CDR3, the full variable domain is NAGVMQNPRHLVRRRGQEARLRCSPMKGHSHVYWYRQLPEEGLKFMVYLQKENIIDESGMPKERFSAEFPKEGPSILRIQQVVRGDSAAYFCASSPDRGTEAFFGQGTRLTVV.